The 23 T cell receptor beta chains below all came from one sample that was sequenced in a study of T-cell memory formation after mild COVID-19. TCRdb processed the 5' RACE reads anew with MiXCR; each CDR3 protein has one entry. The sample shows over 350,000 distinct CDR3 sequences, 20% to 25% of them seen only once. Sequencing used PBMCs or a T cell subset sorted from them (not recorded which). Every receptor here comes from an adult woman who had mild COVID-19 (a few samples of this study predate the infection). Cell type and time point are not known.

This clonotype was seen a few times. The chain carries TRBV15 and TRBJ2-1; TRBD2 aligns across 7 bases. Looked up from germline, CDR1 is LNHNV and CDR2 is YYDKDF (reference sequence). V lost 8 bases, J lost 8 bases, and 9 bases stayed unmatched. The CDR3 runs 13 residues. CDR3 in DNA: TGTGCCACCCGAGCGGGATCGATCGATGAGCAGTTCTTC. Protein product: CATRAGSIDEQFF.

The chain employs TRBV7-9 and TRBJ1-1; no definite D call. The V end was cut by 8 bases, the J end by 8 bases, with 21 bases between. The CDR3 loop spans 14 amino acids. Germline V CDR1 and CDR2: SEHNR, FQNEAQ (reference sequence). CDR3 protein: CASRIPAVEEEAFF. The CDR3 DNA reads as TGTGCCAGCCGTATCCCGGCCGTTGAGGAAGAAGCTTTCTTT.

This clonotype was observed a few times. This chain connects TRBV9 to TRBJ2-2; D gene unclear. The V gene's germline CDR1 is SGDLS and CDR2 YYNGEE. The length of the CDR3 is 13 residues. The V gene lost 1 base and the J gene lost 4 bases, with 5 bases spanning the gap. The chain's CDR3 is CASSVKGTGELFF. CDR3 sequence (DNA): TGTGCCAGCAGCGTAAAAGGCACCGGGGAGCTGTTTTTT.

CDR3 DNA sequence: TGTGCCAGCAGTTTAAGAACCTCTGGGGCCAACGTCCTGACTTTC. Residues: CASSLRTSGANVLTF. This sequence joins TRBV12-3 or TRBV12-4 and TRBJ2-6; D call uncertain. The germline V and J ends were trimmed by 2 bases and 0 bases, with 5 bases remaining between them. This CDR3 contains 15 residues.

This clonotype was observed a handful of times. This chain links TRBV20-1 with TRBJ2-3; 9 nucleotides align to TRBD2. The V gene end was trimmed by 3 bases and the J gene end by 2 bases; junction bases not matched to a gene: 3. The CDR3 consists of 14 residues. Looked up from germline, CDR1 is DFQATT and CDR2 is SNEGSKA (reference sequence). Here the CDR3 reads CSASPSGDTDTQYF. The CDR3 DNA reads TGCAGTGCTAGCCCTAGCGGGGACACAGATACGCAGTATTTT.

The gene calls are TRBV7-3 and TRBJ1-5; a weak D match, TRBD1 (6 bases). Looked up from germline, CDR1 is SGHTA and CDR2 is FQGTGA. Trimming cost V 5 bases and J 4 bases, with 15 bases left between them. The CDR3 is 15 amino acids. CDR3 nucleotide sequence: TGTGCCAGCAGCCCCGGGGGCGAGCCAAATCAGCCCCAGCATTTT. Its translation is CASSPGGEPNQPQHF. The full variable domain, its missing parts supplied by reference TRBV7-3 and TRBJ1-5, is GAGVSQTPSNKVTEKGKYVELRCDPISGHTALYWYRQSLGQGPEFLIYFQGTGAADDSGLPNDRFFAVRPEGSVSTLKIQRTERGDSAVYLCASSPGGEPNQPQHFGDGTRLSIL.

The rearrangement links TRBV12-3 or TRBV12-4 to TRBJ2-7; 8 nucleotides match TRBD1. V gave up 2 bases and J gave up 7 bases; unmatched junction bases: 7. The CDR3 is 14 amino acids. CDR3 DNA sequence: TGTGCCAGCAGTTTATATCAGGGGGCGGGAGAGCAGTACTTC. Translation gives CASSLYQGAGEQYF.

V is TRBV5-1 and J is TRBJ2-7; 8 nucleotides match TRBD2. Germline CDR1 reads SGHRS; CDR2 reads YFSETQ. With V trimmed by 3 bases and J by 3 bases, 11 bases remained unmatched. This CDR3 region has 16 residues. CDR3 residues: CASSSYEGAGVYEQYF. The CDR3 DNA sequence: TGCGCCAGCAGCTCCTACGAGGGAGCGGGGGTCTACGAGCAGTACTTC.

This clonotype has only one observation. The chain couples TRBV24-1 to TRBJ2-7; D gene unclear. Trimming removed 5 bases at V and 5 bases at J, with 3 bases between. The CDR3 totals 10 residues. The germline gives CDR1 KGHDR, CDR2 SFDVKD. The chain's CDR3 is CATSVDEQYF. In DNA form, the CDR3 reads TGTGCCACCAGTGTTGACGAGCAGTACTTC.

About this clonotype: At one end, the junction sequence differs from germline, possibly due to a read error. The J gene is TRBJ2-1, the V gene TRBV7-7; 8 bases map to TRBD2. This CDR3 is built from 17 residues. Germline V gene sequence: CDR1 SSHAT, CDR2 FNYEAQ (reference sequence). In DNA form, the CDR3 reads TGTGCTAGCAGCTTACGAGTTAGCGGGAAGTTATCGGATGAGCAGTTCTTC. Its translation is CASSLRVSGKLSDEQFF.

This clonotype turned up a few times. CDR3 bases: TGTGCCACCAGTGAACTTGGCAGACCCAATGAGCAGTTCTTC. Translation gives CATSELGRPNEQFF. This chain uses TRBV24-1 with TRBJ2-1; D gene uncertain. There are 14 residues in the CDR3. Trimming stripped 4 bases from V and 6 bases from J, with 12 bases between. Germline V gene data show CDR1 as KGHDR and CDR2 as SFDVKD.

This clonotype has more than one count but fewer than ten. CDR3 region: CSVVVTRAFF. CDR3 nucleotides: TGCAGCGTCGTCGTAACCAGAGCTTTCTTT. The J gene is TRBJ1-1, the V gene TRBV29-1; D is uncertain. The CDR3 has 10 amino acids. The V gene's germline CDR1 is SQVTM and CDR2 ANQGSEA. The ends were cut back, 6 bases at V and 10 bases at J, with 12 bases in the middle.

This sequence joins TRBV18 and TRBJ1-5, with D maybe TRBD1 (5 bases). The CDR3 runs 15 residues. The V and J ends lost 4 bases and 5 bases respectively, with 15 bases between them. Germline V gene lookup returns CDR1 KGHSH and CDR2 LQKENI. The CDR3 loop reads CASSLAGQADQPQHF. The CDR3 DNA is TGTGCCAGCTCACTGGCGGGGCAGGCGGATCAGCCCCAGCATTTT.

V and J are TRBV20-1 and TRBJ2-3, with no clear D. Trimming removed 0 bases at V and 6 bases at J, with 7 bases between. The CDR3 sequence is 12 residues long. The germline gives CDR1 DFQATT, CDR2 SNEGSKA (reference sequence). CDR3 DNA sequence: TGCAGTGCTAGAGATGGGGTTGATACGCAGTATTTT. Amino acids: CSARDGVDTQYF.

This clonotype was found once. CDR3 protein: CASSVGNEVSTDTQYF. DNA for the CDR3: TGTGCCAGCAGCGTAGGAAACGAGGTTAGCACAGATACGCAGTATTTT. This rearrangement joins TRBV9 to TRBJ2-3; D is uncertain. The length of the CDR3 is 16 residues. The V and J ends lost 0 bases and 0 bases respectively, with 11 bases between them. Germline V gene data show CDR1 as SGDLS and CDR2 as YYNGEE.

This chain links TRBV6-4 with TRBJ1-2; 9 positions agree with TRBD1. This CDR3 is 15 amino acids long. CDR1 is MRHNA and CDR2 is SNTAGT in the germline V gene. Germline trimming cut 6 bases from V and 4 bases from J; bases unmatched to any gene: 9. CDR3 region: CASRPSGQGPYGYTF. CDR3 in DNA: TGTGCCAGCAGGCCCTCGGGACAGGGTCCCTATGGCTACACCTTC.

The chain carries TRBV24-1 and TRBJ2-3, with D possibly being TRBD2 (6 bases). V was shortened by 3 bases and J by 8 bases, with 20 bases between the two germline ends. Germline lookup yields CDR1 KGHDR and CDR2 SFDVKD. The CDR3 length is 16 residues. The CDR3 sequence is CATSDHQDWRASTQYF. As DNA, the CDR3 is TGTGCCACCAGTGATCACCAGGATTGGAGGGCAAGTACGCAGTATTTT.

The rearrangement joins TRBV6-2 or TRBV6-3 to TRBJ2-7, with D tentatively TRBD2 (5 bases). The ends were cut back, 3 bases at V and 7 bases at J, with 10 bases in the middle. This CDR3 comprises 12 residues. The V gene's germline CDR1 is MNHEY and CDR2 SVGEGT. The CDR3 nucleotides read TGTGCCAGCAGTTATTTGAGAGGGGAGCAGTACTTC. It yields the protein CASSYLRGEQYF.

This clonotype was counted between two and nine times. CDR3 sequence: CASSPVNTGELFF. CDR3 nucleotide sequence: TGTGCCAGCTCACCAGTCAACACCGGGGAGCTGTTTTTT. The J gene is TRBJ2-2, the V gene TRBV18; D is unresolved. CDR1 is KGHSH, CDR2 LQKENI, per germline. The V and J ends lost 2 bases and 2 bases respectively, with 3 bases between them. CDR3 length: 13 amino acids. Using reference TRBV18 and TRBJ2-2 for the parts outside the CDR3, the full variable domain is NAGVMQNPRHLVRRRGQEARLRCSPMKGHSHVYWYRQLPEEGLKFMVYLQKENIIDESGMPKERFSAEFPKEGPSILRIQQVVRGDSAAYFCASSPVNTGELFFGEGSRLTVL.

The rearrangement links TRBV5-1 to TRBJ2-2; D perhaps matches TRBD2 (6 bases). Trimming took off 6 bases at V and 4 bases at J, with 13 bases between the two ends. Germline CDR1 SGHRS, CDR2 YFSETQ. This CDR3 region has 14 residues. The CDR3 sequence is CASTRQGGTGELFF. CDR3 nucleotides: TGCGCCAGCACGCGGCAGGGAGGCACCGGGGAGCTGTTTTTT. The entire variable domain, with the rest obtained from reference TRBV5-1 and TRBJ2-2, is as follows: KAGVTQTPRYLIKTRGQQVTLSCSPISGHRSVSWYQQTPGQGLQFLFEYFSETQRNKGNFPGRFSGRQFSNSRSEMNVSTLELGDSALYLCASTRQGGTGELFFGEGSRLTVL.

The chain joins TRBV12-3 or TRBV12-4 to TRBJ2-1; D is ambiguous. There are 16 residues in the CDR3. Trimming cost V 7 bases and J 4 bases, with 20 bases left between them. The CDR3 nucleotides read TGTGCCAGCATACCCTTACCGGACCACCCTTACAATGAGCAGTTCTTC. Protein sequence: CASIPLPDHPYNEQFF.

V gene TRBV12-3 or TRBV12-4 combines with J gene TRBJ2-7; tentatively, D is TRBD1 (6 bases). This CDR3 is built from 14 residues. Trimming shortened V by 7 bases and J by 7 bases, and 20 bases separated the two germline ends. CDR3 DNA sequence: TGTGCCAGCAACCTAGGGGGACCACCTCTGGAGCAGTACTTC. This codes for CASNLGGPPLEQYF.

This clonotype was observed a handful of times. The genes are TRBV20-1 and TRBJ2-1; D is uncertain. CDR3 length: 14 residues. V shed 0 bases and J shed 8 bases, with 14 bases lying between them. Per germline, CDR1 DFQATT and CDR2 SNEGSKA (reference sequence). The CDR3 bases are TGCAGTGCTAGAGATACTGGGCGGCCCTATGAGCAGTTCTTC. It codes for CSARDTGRPYEQFF.